This TCR beta chain was sequenced for a study of blood T cells in healthy people across ages. Researchers isolated at least 7 million PBMCs per sample. Extraction of total RNA produced a minimum of 5.5 micrograms from each sample. Unmatched junction bases numbered 7, after V lost 6 bases and J lost 4 bases. Germline V gives CDR1 DFQATT, CDR2 SNEGSKA (reference sequence). The CDR3 spans 13 residues. Combining a sample-barcoded 5' primer with a J-beta primer mix, a second PCR ran for about 6 to 12 cycles. In TCRdb, the 5' RACE reads were re-called with MiXCR into one record per CDR3 protein. The sample includes approximately 940,000 distinct CDR3 sequences, roughly 48% seen only once; the top ten take about an eighth.

This rearrangement joins TRBV20-1 to TRBJ2-5, with 8 bases matching TRBD1. The source is a young man in good health. Sequenced: blood. The CDR3 sequence: CSAATGVVETQYF. The CDR3 region has the DNA TGCAGTGCCGCGACAGGGGTGGTAGAGACCCAGTACTTC.